These 11 T cell receptor beta chains were sequenced from one sample in a study of shared clonotypes between healthy human individuals (dated by TCRdb to about 2020). The library came from the immunoSEQ multiplex PCR assay. TCRdb provides this immuneACCESS table in a form limited to in-frame rearrangements. Some clones are lacking; in checked studies, under half of them reflect an unresolved V gene, and why the rest are absent is not known. This sample lists 750,000 to 1,000,000 clones; more than 85% were detected once. The top ten clonotypes cover about 25% of the sample. CD8 naive samples were obtained by positive selection for CCR7 among CD45RO-negative cells, yielding a CD45RA+CCR7+ population from which TemRA cells were excluded. Material: naive CD8+ T cells sorted from blood. The cell subset or site label of this sample denotes: CD45RA+CCR7+. The receptors come from a man between 25 and 39 years old in good health.

The genes are TRBV15 and TRBJ2-7; TRBD2 might be the D (6 bases). Trimming cost V 1 base and J 2 bases, with 12 bases left between them. Germline-derived CDR1 and CDR2 are LNHNV and YYDKDF (reference sequence). There are 15 residues in the CDR3. CDR3: CATSRVSGPAYEQYF. The CDR3 DNA sequence: TGTGCCACCAGCAGAGTAAGCGGGCCAGCCTACGAGCAGTACTTC.

This chain uses TRBV4-3 with TRBJ1-3; D gene ambiguous. This CDR3 contains 17 residues. The V gene lost 4 bases and the J gene lost 4 bases, with 20 bases spanning the gap. Looked up from germline, CDR1 is LGHNA and CDR2 is YSLEER. Here the CDR3 DNA reads TGCGCCAGCAGCCCAAATGCCCAGGCCTCTGAGGGAAACACCATATATTTT. Translated, it gives CASSPNAQASEGNTIYF.

This clone has only one observation. The CDR3 DNA sequence: TGTGCCAGCAGCCCTCTGTATGGGGGCTCCTACAATGAGCAGTTCTTC. It is translated as CASSPLYGGSYNEQFF. V and J are TRBV9 and TRBJ2-1, with D tentatively TRBD1 or TRBD2 (5 bases each). Trimming stripped 4 bases from V and 0 bases from J, with 14 bases between. This CDR3 comprises 16 residues. In germline, CDR1 is SGDLS, CDR2 YYNGEE.

The chain employs TRBV5-6 and TRBJ2-1; 11 bases fit TRBD2. The V gene end was trimmed by 1 base and the J gene end by 11 bases; junction bases not matched to a gene: 5. From germline, CDR1 is SGHDT and CDR2 YYEEEE. The CDR3 is 14 residues long. CDR3 sequence (DNA): TGTGCCAGCAGCTTGCGACTAGCGGGAAGACAGCAGTTCTTC. Translation gives CASSLRLAGRQQFF.

The chain joins TRBV7-2 to TRBJ2-2; 8 bases are shared with TRBD2. Germline trimming cut 5 bases from V and 5 bases from J; bases unmatched to any gene: 10. Germline V gene data show CDR1 as SGHTA and CDR2 as FQGNSA. This CDR3 spans 16 amino acids. CDR3 sequence reads: CASSPAGAVWTGELFF. The CDR3 DNA is TGTGCCAGCAGCCCAGCGGGGGCGGTATGGACCGGGGAGCTGTTTTTT.

The chain has TRBV29-1 and TRBJ2-7; D gene unclear. Germline V gene sequence: CDR1 SQVTM, CDR2 ANQGSEA. Trimming shortened V by 6 bases and J by 3 bases, and 15 bases separated the two germline ends. CDR3 size: 13 residues. This CDR3 reads CSVFGGRYYEQYF. In DNA, the CDR3 is TGCAGCGTGTTTGGCGGACGCTACTACGAGCAGTACTTC.

V usage is TRBV5-1 and J usage is TRBJ2-5; 7 positions match TRBD1. V trimming: 4 bases; J trimming: 1 base; junction bases outside the gene matches: 13. The CDR3 contains 17 residues. CDR1 is SGHRS and CDR2 is YFSETQ in the germline V gene. The CDR3: CASSARDRKTFQETQYF. Written as DNA, the CDR3 is TGCGCCAGCAGCGCAAGGGACAGAAAAACGTTCCAAGAGACCCAGTACTTC.

This sequence joins TRBV10-3 and TRBJ2-7; 11 bases are shared with TRBD2. Germline trimming cut 5 bases from V and 5 bases from J; bases unmatched to any gene: 17. The CDR3 has 18 amino acids. The germline V gene encodes CDR1 ENHRY and CDR2 SYGVKD. The chain's CDR3 is CAISIRVVAGGARDEQYF. In DNA form, the CDR3 reads TGTGCCATCAGTATCAGGGTGGTAGCGGGAGGGGCGCGGGACGAGCAGTACTTC.

The J gene is TRBJ2-7, the V gene TRBV27; TRBD1 matches at 8 bases. CDR1 MNHEY and CDR2 SMNVEV come from the germline V gene (reference sequence). V lost 6 bases, J lost 5 bases, and 18 bases stayed unmatched. This CDR3 has 17 amino acids. CDR3 DNA: TGTGCCAGCAGATTACTCCCTGGACAGGGCAGCTTCCACGAGCAGTACTTC. Its protein is CASRLLPGQGSFHEQYF.

The chain uses TRBV6-5 and TRBJ2-5; TRBD1 agrees at 10 bases. This CDR3 is 14 amino acids long. J gave up 9 bases and V 6 bases, and 10 bases lay outside the gene matches. From germline, CDR1 is MNHEY and CDR2 SVGAGI. In DNA, the CDR3 is TGTGCCAGCAGCCCGGGACAGGGGCCATTGGCCCAGTACTTC. Protein sequence: CASSPGQGPLAQYF.

This clone was recorded once. The chain combines TRBV19 with TRBJ2-7; either TRBD1 or TRBD2 may fit D (6 bases each). V was cut by 5 bases and J by 2 bases, with 13 bases left in between. The germline V gene has CDR1 LNHDA and CDR2 SQIVND (reference sequence). This CDR3 has 14 amino acids. CDR3 nucleotides: TGTGCCAGTAGTCCGCGGGACACCACCTACGAGCAGTACTTC. This gives the protein CASSPRDTTYEQYF.